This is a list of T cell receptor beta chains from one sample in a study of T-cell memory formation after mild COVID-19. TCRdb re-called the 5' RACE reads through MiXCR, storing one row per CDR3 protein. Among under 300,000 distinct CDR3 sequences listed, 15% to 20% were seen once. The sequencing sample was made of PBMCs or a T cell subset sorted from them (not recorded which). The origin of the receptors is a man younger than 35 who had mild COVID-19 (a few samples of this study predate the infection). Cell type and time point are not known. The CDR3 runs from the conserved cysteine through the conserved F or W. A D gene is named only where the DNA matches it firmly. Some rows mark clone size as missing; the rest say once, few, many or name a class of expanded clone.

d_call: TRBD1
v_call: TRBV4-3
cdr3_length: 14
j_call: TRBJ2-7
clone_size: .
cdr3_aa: CASSQKTGSLEQYF
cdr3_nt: TGCGCCAGCAGCCAGAAGACAGGGTCGTTGGAGCAGTACTTC

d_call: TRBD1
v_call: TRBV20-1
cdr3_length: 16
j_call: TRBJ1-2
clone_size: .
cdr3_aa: CSAREGGTGGNYGYTF
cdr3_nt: TGCAGTGCTAGAGAAGGGGGGACAGGGGGGAACTATGGCTACACCTTC

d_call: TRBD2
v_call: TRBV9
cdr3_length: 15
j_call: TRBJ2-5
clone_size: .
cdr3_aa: CASSGLAGPMETQYF
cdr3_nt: TGTGCCAGCAGCGGATTAGCGGGGCCGATGGAGACCCAGTACTTC

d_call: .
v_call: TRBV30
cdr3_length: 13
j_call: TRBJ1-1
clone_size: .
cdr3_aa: CAWSVQASNEAFF
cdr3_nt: TGTGCCTGGAGTGTACAAGCCTCAAACGAAGCTTTCTTT

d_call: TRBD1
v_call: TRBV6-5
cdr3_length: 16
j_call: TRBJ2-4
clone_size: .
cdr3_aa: CASSWTGPEAKNIQYF
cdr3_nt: TGTGCCAGCAGTTGGACAGGGCCGGAGGCCAAAAACATTCAGTACTTC

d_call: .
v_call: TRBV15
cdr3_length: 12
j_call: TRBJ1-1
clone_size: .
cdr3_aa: CATSRGVTEAFF
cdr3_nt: TGTGCCACCAGCAGAGGGGTCACTGAAGCTTTCTTT

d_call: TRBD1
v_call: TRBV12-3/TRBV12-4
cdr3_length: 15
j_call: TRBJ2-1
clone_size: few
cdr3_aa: CASTSAGTGYNEQFF
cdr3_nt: TGTGCCAGCACCTCCGCCGGGACAGGTTACAATGAGCAGTTCTTC

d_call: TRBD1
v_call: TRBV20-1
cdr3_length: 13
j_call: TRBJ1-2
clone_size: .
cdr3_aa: CSARGAANYGYTF
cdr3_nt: TGCAGTGCCAGGGGGGCGGCTAACTATGGCTACACCTTC

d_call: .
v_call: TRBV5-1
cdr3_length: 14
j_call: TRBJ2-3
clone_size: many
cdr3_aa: CASSVDTAADTQYF
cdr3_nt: TGCGCCAGCAGCGTGGACACCGCGGCAGATACGCAGTATTTT

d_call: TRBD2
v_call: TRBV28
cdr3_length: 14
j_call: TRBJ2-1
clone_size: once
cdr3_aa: CASSSGGAHNEQFF
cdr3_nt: TGTGCCAGCAGTAGCGGGGGGGCCCACAATGAGCAGTTCTTC

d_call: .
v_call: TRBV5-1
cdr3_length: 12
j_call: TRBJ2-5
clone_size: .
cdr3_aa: CASSFVDETQYF
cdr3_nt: TGCGCCAGCAGCTTTGTTGACGAGACCCAGTACTTC

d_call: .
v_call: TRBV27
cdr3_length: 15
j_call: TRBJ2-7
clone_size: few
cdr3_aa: CASSLSQGISYEQYF
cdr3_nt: TGTGCCAGCAGTTTATCTCAGGGAATCTCCTACGAGCAGTACTTC

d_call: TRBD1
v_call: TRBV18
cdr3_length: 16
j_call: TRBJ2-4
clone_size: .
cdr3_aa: CASSYRGELAKNIQYF
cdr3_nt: TGTGCCAGCTCATACAGGGGCGAACTAGCCAAAAACATTCAGTACTTC

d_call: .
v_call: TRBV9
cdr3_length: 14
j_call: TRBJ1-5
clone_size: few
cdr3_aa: CASSVGGGNQPQHF
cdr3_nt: TGTGCCAGCAGCGTCGGGGGGGGCAATCAGCCCCAGCATTTT

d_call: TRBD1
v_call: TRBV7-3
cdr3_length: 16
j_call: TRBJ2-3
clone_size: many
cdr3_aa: CASSLYRGPSTDTQYF
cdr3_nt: TGTGCCAGCAGCCTTTACAGGGGGCCTAGCACAGATACGCAGTATTTT

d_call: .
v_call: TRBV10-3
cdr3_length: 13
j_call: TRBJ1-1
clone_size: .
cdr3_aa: CAISWSENTEAFF
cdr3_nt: TGTGCCATCAGTTGGTCGGAGAACACTGAAGCTTTCTTT

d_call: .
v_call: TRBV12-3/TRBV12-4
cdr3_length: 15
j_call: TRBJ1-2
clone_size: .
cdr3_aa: CASSPGPGLVYGYTF
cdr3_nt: TGTGCCAGCAGCCCCGGACCCGGACTGGTCTATGGCTACACCTTC

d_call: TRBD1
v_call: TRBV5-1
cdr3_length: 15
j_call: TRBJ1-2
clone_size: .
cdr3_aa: CASSLGLRQGSGYTF
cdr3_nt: TGCGCCAGCAGCTTGGGGCTCAGACAGGGGTCTGGCTACACCTTC

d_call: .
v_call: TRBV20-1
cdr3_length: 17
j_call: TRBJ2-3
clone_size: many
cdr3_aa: CSARSPGFKGGTDTQYF
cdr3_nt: TGCAGTGCTAGAAGTCCAGGATTCAAGGGAGGCACAGATACGCAGTATTTT

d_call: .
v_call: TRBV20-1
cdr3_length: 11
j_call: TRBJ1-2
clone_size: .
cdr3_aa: CSASTGNGYTF
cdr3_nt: TGCAGTGCTAGCACGGGGAATGGCTACACCTTC

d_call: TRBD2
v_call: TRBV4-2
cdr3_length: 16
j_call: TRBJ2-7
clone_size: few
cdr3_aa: CASSQGTSVASYEQYF
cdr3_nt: TGTGCCAGCAGCCAAGGGACTAGCGTGGCGTCCTACGAGCAGTACTTC

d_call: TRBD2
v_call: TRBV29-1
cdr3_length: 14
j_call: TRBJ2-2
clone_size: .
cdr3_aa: CSVQAGDHTGELFF
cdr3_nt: TGCAGCGTTCAAGCGGGGGACCACACCGGGGAGCTGTTTTTT

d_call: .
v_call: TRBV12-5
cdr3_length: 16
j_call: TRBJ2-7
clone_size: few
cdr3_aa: CASGLVLGTGGYEQYF
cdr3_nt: TGTGCTAGTGGTTTGGTACTAGGAACTGGCGGTTACGAGCAGTACTTC

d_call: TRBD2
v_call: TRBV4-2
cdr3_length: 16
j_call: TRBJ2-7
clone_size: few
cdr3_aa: CASSVDAGGLSYEQYF
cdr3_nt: TGTGCCAGCAGCGTAGACGCGGGGGGACTCTCCTACGAGCAGTACTTC

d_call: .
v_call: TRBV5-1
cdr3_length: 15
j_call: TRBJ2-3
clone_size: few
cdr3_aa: CASSLAVTATDTQYF
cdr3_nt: TGCGCCAGCAGCTTGGCCGTGACAGCCACAGATACGCAGTATTTT

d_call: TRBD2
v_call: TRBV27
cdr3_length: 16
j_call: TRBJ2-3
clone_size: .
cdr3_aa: CASSAYSGGAADTQYF
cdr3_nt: TGTGCCAGCAGTGCCTATAGCGGGGGGGCGGCAGATACGCAGTATTTT

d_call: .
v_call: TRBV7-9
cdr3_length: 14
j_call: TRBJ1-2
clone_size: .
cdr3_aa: CASSYGGWDYGYTF
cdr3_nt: TGTGCCAGCAGCTACGGGGGATGGGACTATGGCTACACCTTC

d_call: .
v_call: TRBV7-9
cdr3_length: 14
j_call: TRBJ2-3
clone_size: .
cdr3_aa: CASSSGPPPDTQYF
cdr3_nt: TGTGCCAGCAGCTCGGGACCTCCGCCAGATACGCAGTATTTT

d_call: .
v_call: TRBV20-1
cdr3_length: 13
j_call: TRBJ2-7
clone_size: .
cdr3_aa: CSAEGTEDYEQYF
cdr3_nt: TGCAGTGCTGAGGGGACGGAGGACTACGAGCAGTACTTC

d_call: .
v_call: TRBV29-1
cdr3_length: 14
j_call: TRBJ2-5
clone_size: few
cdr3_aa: CSVVPRGRQETQYF
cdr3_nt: TGCAGCGTTGTTCCGCGGGGCCGCCAAGAGACCCAGTACTTC

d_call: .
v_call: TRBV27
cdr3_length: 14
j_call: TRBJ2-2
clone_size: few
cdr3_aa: CASSSPSRAGELFF
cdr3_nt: TGTGCCAGCAGTTCCCCCTCGAGGGCCGGGGAGCTGTTTTTT

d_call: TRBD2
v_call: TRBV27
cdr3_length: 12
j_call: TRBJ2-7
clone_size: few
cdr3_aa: CASSLWGGEQYF
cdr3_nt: TGTGCCAGCAGTTTATGGGGGGGCGAGCAGTACTTC

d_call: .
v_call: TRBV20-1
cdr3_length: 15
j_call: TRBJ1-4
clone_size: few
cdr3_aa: CSASPRDREGEKLFF
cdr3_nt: TGCAGTGCTAGCCCCCGGGACCGGGAGGGGGAAAAACTGTTTTTT

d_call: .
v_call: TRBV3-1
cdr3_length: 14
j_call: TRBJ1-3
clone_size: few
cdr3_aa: CASSQSATGNTIYF
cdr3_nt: TGTGCCAGCAGCCAATCGGCGACCGGAAACACCATATATTTT

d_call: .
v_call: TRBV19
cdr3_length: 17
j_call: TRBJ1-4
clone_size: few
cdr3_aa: CASRPNPPGLINEKLFF
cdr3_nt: TGTGCCAGTCGGCCCAATCCGCCGGGACTCATTAATGAAAAACTGTTTTTT

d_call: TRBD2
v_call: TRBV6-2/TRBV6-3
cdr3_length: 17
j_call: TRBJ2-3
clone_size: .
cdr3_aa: CASSYPLAAGGTDTQYF
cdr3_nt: TGTGCCAGCAGTTACCCCCTCGCCGCCGGGGGGACAGATACGCAGTATTTT

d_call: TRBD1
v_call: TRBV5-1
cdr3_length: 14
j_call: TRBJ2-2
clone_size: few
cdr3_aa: CASSLGQDTGELFF
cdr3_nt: TGCGCCAGCAGCTTAGGACAGGACACCGGGGAGCTGTTTTTT

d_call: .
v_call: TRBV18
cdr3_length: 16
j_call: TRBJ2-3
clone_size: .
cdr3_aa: CASSPYSDTSTDTQYF
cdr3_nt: TGTGCCAGCTCACCATACAGCGACACTAGCACAGATACGCAGTATTTT

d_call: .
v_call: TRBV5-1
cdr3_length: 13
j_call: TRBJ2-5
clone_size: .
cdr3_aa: CASQGQNQETQYF
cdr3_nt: TGCGCCAGCCAGGGTCAGAACCAAGAGACCCAGTACTTC

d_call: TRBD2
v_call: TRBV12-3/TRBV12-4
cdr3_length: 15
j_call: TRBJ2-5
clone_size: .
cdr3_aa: CASSLLAGTQETQYF
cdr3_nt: TGTGCCAGCAGCCTCTTAGCGGGGACCCAAGAGACCCAGTACTTC

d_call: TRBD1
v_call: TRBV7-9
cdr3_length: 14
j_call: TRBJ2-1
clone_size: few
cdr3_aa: CASSSLDRVYEQFF
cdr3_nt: TGTGCCAGCAGCTCCTTGGACAGGGTATATGAGCAGTTCTTC

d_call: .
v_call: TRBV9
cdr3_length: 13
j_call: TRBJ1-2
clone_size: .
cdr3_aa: CASNPGGYEGYTF
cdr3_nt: TGTGCCAGCAACCCCGGGGGTTATGAAGGCTACACCTTC

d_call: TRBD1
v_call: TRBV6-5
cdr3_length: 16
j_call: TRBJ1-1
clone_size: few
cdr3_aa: CASSGQGARLVTEAFF
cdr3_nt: TGTGCCAGCAGCGGACAGGGGGCGCGTTTGGTCACTGAAGCTTTCTTT

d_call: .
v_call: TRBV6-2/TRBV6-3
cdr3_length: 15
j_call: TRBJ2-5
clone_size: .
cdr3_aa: CASSSPQGGRETQYF
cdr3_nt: TGTGCCAGCAGCTCGCCGCAGGGGGGTAGGGAGACCCAGTACTTC

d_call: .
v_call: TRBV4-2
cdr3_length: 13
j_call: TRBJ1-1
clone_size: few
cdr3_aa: CASSQQANTEAFF
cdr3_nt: TGTGCCAGCAGCCAACAGGCTAACACTGAAGCTTTCTTT

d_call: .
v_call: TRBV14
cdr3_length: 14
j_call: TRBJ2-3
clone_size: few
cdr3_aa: CASSPAGVIDTQYF
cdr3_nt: TGTGCCAGCAGCCCGGCAGGGGTAATAGATACGCAGTATTTT

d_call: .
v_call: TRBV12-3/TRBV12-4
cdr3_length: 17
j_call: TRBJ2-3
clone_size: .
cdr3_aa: CASSQEGRTGGPDTQYF
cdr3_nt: TGTGCCAGCAGTCAGGAAGGAAGGACCGGCGGGCCAGATACGCAGTATTTT

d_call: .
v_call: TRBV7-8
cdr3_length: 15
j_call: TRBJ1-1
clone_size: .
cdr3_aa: CASSLEPLEGTEAFF
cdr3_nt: TGTGCCAGCAGCTTAGAGCCCCTCGAGGGCACTGAAGCTTTCTTT

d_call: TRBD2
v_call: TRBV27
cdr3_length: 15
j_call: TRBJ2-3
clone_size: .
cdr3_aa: CASSPYGGAPDTQYF
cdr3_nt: TGTGCCAGCAGTCCCTACGGGGGGGCGCCAGATACGCAGTATTTT

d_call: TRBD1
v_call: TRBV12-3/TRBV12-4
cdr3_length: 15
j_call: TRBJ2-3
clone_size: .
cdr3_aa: CASSSDRGGTDTQYF
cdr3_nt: TGTGCCAGCAGCTCGGACAGGGGTGGAACAGATACGCAGTATTTT

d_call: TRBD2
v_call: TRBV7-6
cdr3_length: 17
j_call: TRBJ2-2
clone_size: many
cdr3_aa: CASSSPGLAGFTGELFF
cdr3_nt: TGTGCCAGCAGCTCCCCGGGACTAGCGGGGTTCACCGGGGAGCTGTTTTTT

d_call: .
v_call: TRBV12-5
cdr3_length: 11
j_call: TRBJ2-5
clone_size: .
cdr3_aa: CASGFRETQYF
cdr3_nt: TGTGCTAGTGGTTTTAGAGAGACCCAGTACTTC